Reported below is one T cell receptor beta chain. The antigen is not known. Barcoded TCR alpha and TCR beta cDNA libraries with UMIs came from 5'RACE using constant-segment primers. TCRdb reprocessed the 5' RACE reads with MiXCR, giving one entry per CDR3 protein. Here the sample spans fewer than 350,000 distinct CDR3 sequences, approximately 15% being singletons. Germline V gene data show CDR1 as KGHSH and CDR2 as LQKENI. The CDR3 consists of 16 residues. V was cut by 6 bases and J by 2 bases, with 17 bases left in between. The sample belongs to a study of T-cell memory formation after mild COVID-19. The study, taken as a whole, reports: Clonal second-wave expansions that peaked on day 37 had unconfirmed SARS-CoV-2 specificity. Several responding clones turned up in pre-infection memory, indicating that cross-reactive memory may have taken part. Later expanders leaned CD4+, whereas clones that contracted between day 15 and 85 were balanced CD4/CD8.

This chain links TRBV18 with TRBJ1-3; D gene ambiguous. What was sequenced was PBMCs or a T cell subset sorted from them (not recorded which). This clonotype was obtained from a young man who had mild COVID-19 (a few samples of this study predate the infection). Cell type and time point are not known. The CDR3 loop is CASSALPVTAGNTIYF. CDR3 coding DNA: TGTGCCAGCTCCGCTCTCCCTGTCACGGCTGGAAACACCATATATTTT. Combining the CDR3 with reference TRBV18 and TRBJ1-3 gives the whole variable domain NAGVMQNPRHLVRRRGQEARLRCSPMKGHSHVYWYRQLPEEGLKFMVYLQKENIIDESGMPKERFSAEFPKEGPSILRIQQVVRGDSAAYFCASSALPVTAGNTIYFGEGSWLTVV.